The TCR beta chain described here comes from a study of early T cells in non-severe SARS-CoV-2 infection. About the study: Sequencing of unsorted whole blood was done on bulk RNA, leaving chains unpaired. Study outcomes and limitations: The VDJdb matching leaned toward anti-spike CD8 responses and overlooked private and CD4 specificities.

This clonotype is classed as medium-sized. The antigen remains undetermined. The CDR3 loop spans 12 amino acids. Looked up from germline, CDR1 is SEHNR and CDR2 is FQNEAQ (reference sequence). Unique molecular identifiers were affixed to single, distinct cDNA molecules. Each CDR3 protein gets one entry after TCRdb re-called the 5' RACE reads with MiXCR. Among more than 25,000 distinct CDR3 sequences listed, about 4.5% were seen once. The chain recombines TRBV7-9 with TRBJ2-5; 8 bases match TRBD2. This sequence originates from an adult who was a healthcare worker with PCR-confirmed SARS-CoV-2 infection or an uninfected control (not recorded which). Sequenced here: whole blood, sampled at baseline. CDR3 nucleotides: TGTGCTACTGGACTAGCCGTAGAGACCCAGTACTTC. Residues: CATGLAVETQYF.